The clone carrying this T cell receptor beta chain was observed a few times. What it recognizes is unknown. Germline V lookup: CDR1 SGHRS, CDR2 YFSETQ. The CDR3 is 13 amino acids. V lost 2 bases, J lost 7 bases, and 12 bases lay in between. The sample is drawn from a study of T cells after yellow fever vaccination. Template switching with 5'RACE generated the TCR cDNA and added a universal primer site and UMIs. TCRdb processed the 5' RACE reads anew with MiXCR; each CDR3 protein has one entry. The sample consists of 350,000 to 550,000 distinct CDR3 sequences, under 20% of them appearing once. Study-wide results and caveats: By day 5 rather than day 15, the secondary response had peaked, though it was weaker. FACS-sorted repertoires could harbor abundant contaminating bulk-population clonotypes. After the booster, approximately 95% of CD4 and just over 85% of CD8 primary-response clones were re-detected.

This TCR was recovered from a man aged 18 to 35 who received the YFV17D yellow fever vaccine. This sequence joins TRBV5-1 and TRBJ1-2, with D uncertain. Sequences were derived from PBMCs, sampled before the yellow fever booster vaccination. The CDR3 region is CASSFGETPGYTF. CDR3 bases: TGCGCCAGCAGCTTCGGGGAAACCCCTGGCTACACCTTC.